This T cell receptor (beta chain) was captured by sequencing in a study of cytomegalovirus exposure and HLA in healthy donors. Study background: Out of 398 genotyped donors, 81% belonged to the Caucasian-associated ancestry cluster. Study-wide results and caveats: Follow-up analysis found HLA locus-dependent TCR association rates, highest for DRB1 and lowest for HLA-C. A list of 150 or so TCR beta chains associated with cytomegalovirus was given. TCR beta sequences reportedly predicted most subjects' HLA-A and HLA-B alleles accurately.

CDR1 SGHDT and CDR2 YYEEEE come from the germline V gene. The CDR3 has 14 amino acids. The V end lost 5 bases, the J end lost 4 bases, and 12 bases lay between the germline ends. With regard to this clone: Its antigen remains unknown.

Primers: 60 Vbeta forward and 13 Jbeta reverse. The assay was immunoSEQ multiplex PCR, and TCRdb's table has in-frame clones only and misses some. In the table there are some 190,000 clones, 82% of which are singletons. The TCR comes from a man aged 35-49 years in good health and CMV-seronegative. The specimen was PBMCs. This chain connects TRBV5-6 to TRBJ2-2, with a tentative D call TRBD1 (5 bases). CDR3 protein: CASRPRQSTGELFF. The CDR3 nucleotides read TGTGCCAGCAGACCACGACAGTCCACCGGGGAGCTGTTTTTT.